Shown below are 10 T cell receptor beta chains from a single sample sequenced in a study of blood T cell repertoires in COVID-19. Assay used: immunoSEQ multiplex PCR; TCRdb lists only in-frame clones, some missing. The table has 62,000 or so clones, 80% to 90% seen once; the top ten hold 1.4% to 1.5%. The specimen was peripheral blood. Source of these receptors: a woman aged 55-75 years with acute or convalescent COVID-19.

This clone appeared a few times. V usage is TRBV3-1 (or the pseudogene TRBV3-2) and J usage is TRBJ1-2; 7 bases agree with TRBD1. This CDR3 contains 18 residues. CDR1 is LGHDT and CDR2 is YNNKEL in the germline V gene (reference sequence). Trimming cost V 4 bases and J 0 bases; bases outside gene matches: 14. CDR3 sequence: CASSPKGQRFTSNYGYTF. CDR3 nucleotide sequence: TGTGCCAGCAGCCCCAAGGGACAGCGGTTCACCTCTAACTATGGCTACACCTTC.

This clone has a single count. This CDR3 reads CASRTGADYGYTF. CDR3 coding DNA: TGCGCCAGCCGGACAGGGGCGGACTATGGCTACACCTTC. The V and J genes are TRBV5-1 and TRBJ1-2; 9 bases agree with TRBD1. CDR3 length: 13 amino acids. The trim removed 7 bases at V and 3 bases at J, leaving 4 bases unmatched. Germline CDR1 is SGHRS and CDR2 is YFSETQ. Variable domain in full (rest from reference TRBV5-1 and TRBJ1-2): KAGVTQTPRYLIKTRGQQVTLSCSPISGHRSVSWYQQTPGQGLQFLFEYFSETQRNKGNFPGRFSGRQFSNSRSEMNVSTLELGDSALYLCASRTGADYGYTFGSGTRLTVV.

Comment on this clone: Other DNA sequences in this sample translate to the same CDR3. V usage is TRBV5-1 and J usage is TRBJ1-2; D is uncertain. CDR1 is SGHRS and CDR2 is YFSETQ in the germline V gene. V lost 0 bases and J lost 1, with 7 bases in between. The CDR3 is 14 amino acids. The DNA of the CDR3 is TGCGCCAGCAGCTTGGGAACGGGTAACTATGGCTACACCTTC. Its protein is CASSLGTGNYGYTF.

The chain has TRBV30 and TRBJ2-3, with D possibly TRBD1 on 5 matching bases. Germline V gene lookup returns CDR1 GTSNPN and CDR2 SVGIG (reference sequence). Trimming stripped 0 bases from V and 1 base from J, with 5 bases between. This CDR3 spans 13 amino acids. The CDR3 coding sequence is TGTGCCTGGAGTGTAGGGGGCACAGATACGCAGTATTTT. Translating gives CAWSVGGTDTQYF.

V usage is TRBV7-2 and J usage is TRBJ2-6; D call uncertain. The CDR3 is 18 amino acids. CDR1 is SGHTA, CDR2 FQGNSA, per germline. V shed 6 bases and J shed 0 bases, with 18 bases lying between them. The CDR3 here is CASSLFGQDSSGANVLTF. As DNA, the CDR3 is TGTGCCAGCAGTCTCTTCGGTCAGGATAGCTCTGGGGCCAACGTCCTGACTTTC.

The gene calls are TRBV10-3 and TRBJ2-1, with TRBD2 identical over 7 bases. V trimming: 3 bases; J trimming: 6 bases; junction bases outside the gene matches: 14. The CDR3 extends over 17 amino acids. Germline CDR1 and CDR2: ENHRY and SYGVKD. The CDR3 nucleotides are TGTGCCATCAGTGAAGCCCCCCAAGCGGGAAGTCGCAATGAGCAGTTCTTC. Translation: CAISEAPQAGSRNEQFF.

The rearrangement uses TRBV19 and TRBJ2-1, with TRBD2 identical over 12 bases. The germline V gene encodes CDR1 LNHDA and CDR2 SQIVND (reference sequence). The CDR3 runs to 16 residues. The junction had 14 bases not matched to a gene; V was cut back by 9 bases and J by 8 bases. The CDR3 DNA sequence: TGTGCCAGCCTCCCCTCTAGCGGGGGGGCCATGGATGAGCAGTTCTTC. Translation: CASLPSSGGAMDEQFF.

V is TRBV6-5 and J is TRBJ1-3, with 8 bases matching TRBD1. V was clipped by 0 bases and J by 8 bases; unmatched bases: 9. The CDR3 sequence is 16 residues long. Per the germline V gene, CDR1 is MNHEY and CDR2 is SVGAGI. Written as DNA, the CDR3 is TGTGCCAGCAGTTACTCCGCAGGGGGCTCTGAGGACACCATATATTTT. Its translation: CASSYSAGGSEDTIYF.

The rearrangement joins TRBV18 to TRBJ1-2; D perhaps matches TRBD1 (5 bases). Germline V gene lookup returns CDR1 KGHSH and CDR2 LQKENI. V lost 2 bases to trimming and J lost 5 bases, with 9 bases between them. The CDR3 consists of 13 residues. The CDR3 DNA reads TGTGCCAGCTCACCAGGAGGGGATTATGGCTACACCTTC. Amino acids: CASSPGGDYGYTF.

The chain joins TRBV20-1 to TRBJ2-7; 8 nucleotides agree with TRBD2. There are 15 residues in the CDR3. The V gene's germline CDR1 is DFQATT and CDR2 SNEGSKA (reference sequence). V gave up 3 bases and J gave up 5 bases; unmatched junction bases: 12. CDR3: CSASSLGAGVNEQYF. CDR3 coding DNA: TGCAGTGCTAGTTCCCTGGGAGCGGGAGTCAACGAGCAGTACTTC.